The 25 T cell receptor beta chains below all came from one sample that was sequenced in a study of blood T cell repertoires in COVID-19. Some clones are missing from TCRdb's copy, which holds only in-frame ones; the method was immunoSEQ multiplex PCR. The sample holds about 200,000 clones, over 75% seen once. The sequencing sample was made of peripheral blood. The receptors were sampled from a man aged 45-65 years with COVID-19, enrolled during active disease.

This sequence joins TRBV19 and TRBJ2-1, with D possibly matching TRBD2 (5 bases). The germline CDR1 and CDR2 sequences are LNHDA and SQIVND (reference sequence). V was clipped by 2 bases and J by 8 bases, with 19 bases between them. This CDR3 comprises 16 residues. The CDR3 DNA follows: TGTGCCAGTAGTATAATAGAGGGTTTCTCCAGGCATGAGCAGTTCTTC. The encoded protein is CASSIIEGFSRHEQFF.

This chain joins TRBV7-7 and TRBJ2-5, with D tentatively TRBD2 (6 bases). Germline loops: CDR1 SSHAT, CDR2 FNYEAQ (reference sequence). The CDR3 contains 15 residues. Trimming took off 1 base at V and 2 bases at J, with 11 bases between the two ends. CDR3 DNA sequence: TGTGCCAGCAGCTTAGACCGGGGGAGACAAGAGACCCAGTACTTC. This sequence encodes CASSLDRGRQETQYF. The complete variable domain, with remaining parts taken from reference TRBV7-7 and TRBJ2-5, reads GAGVSQSPRYKVTKRGQDVTLRCDPISSHATLYWYQQALGQGPEFLTYFNYEAQPDKSGLPSDRFSAERPEGSISTLTIQRTEQRDSAMYRCASSLDRGRQETQYFGPGTRLLVL.

This sequence joins TRBV5-8 and TRBJ2-3, with 7 bases lining up with TRBD1. This CDR3 is 16 amino acids long. Germline-derived CDR1 and CDR2 are SGHTS and YDEGEE. V lost 0 bases and J lost 4; bases outside the gene matches: 8. This CDR3 reads CASSLAYDREADTQYF. The CDR3 DNA is TGTGCCAGCAGCTTGGCCTACGACAGGGAAGCAGATACGCAGTATTTT. Full variable domain (rest looked up from reference TRBV5-8 and TRBJ2-3): EAGVTQSPTHLIKTRGQQATLRCSPISGHTSVYWYQQALGLGLQFLLWYDEGEERNRGNFPPRFSGRQFPNYSSELNVNALELEDSALYLCASSLAYDREADTQYFGPGTRLTVL.

This sequence joins TRBV6-5 and TRBJ1-1; maybe TRBD1 (5 bases). With 7 bases removed from V and 9 bases from J, the gap between germline ends came to 12 bases. CDR1 is MNHEY and CDR2 is SVGAGI in the germline V gene. This CDR3 has 11 residues. This CDR3 is CASNVGGKAFF. DNA of the CDR3: TGTGCCAGCAACGTGGGGGGAAAAGCTTTCTTT.

CDR3: CASTQDSLTEAFF. The CDR3 bases are TGTGCCAGCACCCAGGACAGTCTCACTGAAGCTTTCTTT. The gene calls are TRBV28 and TRBJ1-1; D might be TRBD1 (6 bases). V was clipped by 7 bases and J by 4 bases, with 13 bases between them. The germline V gene has CDR1 MDHEN and CDR2 SYDVKM. CDR3 length: 13 residues.

The chain is built from TRBV7-9 and TRBJ2-7, with a weak D call TRBD2 (5 bases). CDR1 and CDR2 from the germline V gene are SEHNR and FQNEAQ (reference sequence). Trimming stripped 9 bases from V and 3 bases from J, with 18 bases between. The CDR3 length is 14 residues. The CDR3 nucleotides read TGTGCCAGGGGGAGTGGCTACCGTGTCTACGAGCAGTACTTC. Protein product: CARGSGYRVYEQYF.

The chain joins TRBV5-1 to TRBJ1-5; D call uncertain. This CDR3 is 15 amino acids long. Per germline, CDR1 SGHRS and CDR2 YFSETQ. The germline V and J ends were trimmed by 1 base and 0 bases, with 8 bases remaining between them. The chain's CDR3 is CASSLNGDSNQPQHF. CDR3 nucleotide sequence: TGCGCCAGCAGCTTGAACGGGGATAGCAATCAGCCCCAGCATTTT.

Ten or more counts support this clone. The chain couples TRBV27 to TRBJ2-7, with 10 bases fitting TRBD2. The J segment lost 3 bases and the V segment lost 6 bases, leaving 8 bases of the junction unmatched. CDR3 size: 15 residues. Germline V gene lookup returns CDR1 MNHEY and CDR2 SMNVEV (reference sequence). CDR3: CASSRRASGSYEQYF. The CDR3, as DNA: TGTGCCAGCAGCCGACGGGCTAGCGGGAGCTACGAGCAGTACTTC.

This chain uses TRBV27 with TRBJ1-5; D remains ambiguous. The CDR3 runs 12 residues. Per germline, CDR1 MNHEY and CDR2 SMNVEV (reference sequence). Trimming pared 6 bases from V and 4 bases from J, leaving 7 bases between. This CDR3 reads CASSNRNQPQHF. The CDR3, as DNA: TGTGCCAGCAGCAACAGAAATCAGCCCCAGCATTTT.

The J gene is TRBJ2-6, the V gene TRBV25-1; D is ambiguous. This CDR3 is built from 16 residues. The V end lost 1 base, the J end lost 1 base, and 8 bases lay between the germline ends. Germline V gene lookup returns CDR1 MGHDK and CDR2 SYGVNS. This chain's CDR3 is CASSESWQSGANVLTF. CDR3 bases: TGTGCCAGCAGTGAATCCTGGCAGTCTGGGGCCAACGTCCTGACTTTC. Looking up the rest from reference TRBV25-1 and TRBJ2-6 gives the full variable domain: EADIYQTPRYLVIGTGKKITLECSQTMGHDKMYWYQQDPGMELHLIHYSYGVNSTEKGDLSSESTVSRIRTEHFPLTLESARPSHTSQYLCASSESWQSGANVLTFGAGSRLTVL.

The chain couples TRBV28 to TRBJ2-1; 9 nucleotides agree with TRBD1. Germline V gene sequence: CDR1 MDHEN, CDR2 SYDVKM. V was pared by 6 bases and J by 4 bases, with 7 bases of the junction left unmatched. The CDR3 is 15 amino acids. The CDR3 DNA follows: TGTGCCAGCAGAAGGGACAGGGCGACATACAATGAGCAGTTCTTC. This sequence encodes CASRRDRATYNEQFF.

The chain is built from TRBV6-5 and TRBJ2-2; D is unresolved. Germline CDR1 is MNHEY and CDR2 is SVGAGI. CDR3 length equals 13 residues. The V end lost 5 bases, the J end lost 0 bases, and 4 bases lay between the germline ends. CDR3 amino acids: CASSTTNTGELFF. The CDR3 DNA sequence: TGTGCCAGCAGTACAACGAACACCGGGGAGCTGTTTTTT.

This chain links TRBV7-2 with TRBJ2-2; the D is unclear. Trimming removed 1 base at V and 1 base at J, with 7 bases between. The CDR3 is made up of 15 amino acids. Germline loops: CDR1 SGHTA, CDR2 FQGNSA. The CDR3 DNA sequence: TGTGCCAGCAGCTTAGTGACAAGGAACACCGGGGAGCTGTTTTTT. Amino acids: CASSLVTRNTGELFF. Supplemented by reference TRBV7-2 and TRBJ2-2, the full variable domain reads GAGVSQSPSNKVTEKGKDVELRCDPISGHTALYWYRQSLGQGLEFLIYFQGNSAPDKSGLPSDRFSAERTGGSVSTLTIQRTQQEDSAVYLCASSLVTRNTGELFFGEGSRLTVL.

This clone has only one observation. J is TRBJ2-3 and V is TRBV5-4; D may be TRBD2 (6 bases). Trimming pared 6 bases from V and 5 bases from J, leaving 10 bases between. The CDR3 extends over 12 amino acids. The germline CDR1 and CDR2 sequences are SGHNT and YYREEE (reference sequence). CDR3 sequence: CASTEGGDTQYF. CDR3 nucleotide sequence: TGTGCCAGCACCGAGGGAGGAGATACGCAGTATTTT.

This rearrangement joins TRBV18 to TRBJ1-5; TRBD1 agrees at 12 bases. CDR1 KGHSH and CDR2 LQKENI come from the germline V gene. After removal of 2 bases from V and 6 bases from J, the junction contained 2 bases not matched to a gene. The CDR3 is made up of 15 amino acids. CDR3 sequence (DNA): TGTGCCAGCTCACCAGGGACAGGGGGCGGTCAGCCCCAGCATTTT. As protein: CASSPGTGGGQPQHF.

The genes are TRBV7-8 and TRBJ1-2; 8 bases fit TRBD1. V was pared by 5 bases and J by 4 bases, with 6 bases of the junction left unmatched. Germline CDR1 is SGHVS and CDR2 is FQNEAQ. The length of the CDR3 is 14 residues. CDR3 sequence reads: CASSPETGAYGYTF. CDR3 nucleotide sequence: TGTGCCAGCAGCCCAGAGACAGGGGCCTATGGCTACACCTTC.

In its sample, this clone was seen once. V is TRBV7-9 and J is TRBJ2-2, with 7 bases fitting TRBD1. CDR3 length: 15 amino acids. CDR1 and CDR2 from the germline V gene are SEHNR and FQNEAQ (reference sequence). V lost 5 bases and J lost 5; bases outside the gene matches: 8. The CDR3 loop is CASSPDRVWTGELFF. CDR3 in DNA: TGTGCCAGCAGCCCAGACAGGGTTTGGACCGGGGAGCTGTTTTTT. The variable domain in full, with the rest retrieved from reference TRBV7-9 and TRBJ2-2, is DTGVSQNPRHKITKRGQNVTFRCDPISEHNRLYWYRQTLGQGPEFLTYFQNEAQLEKSRLLSDRFSAERPKGSFSTLEIQRTEQGDSAMYLCASSPDRVWTGELFFGEGSRLTVL.

The rearrangement joins TRBV4-3 to TRBJ2-7, with a possible D match to TRBD2 (7 bases). Trimming took 2 bases from V and 5 from J, leaving 10 bases between them. Germline V gene data show CDR1 as LGHNA and CDR2 as YSLEER. The length of the CDR3 is 13 residues. The CDR3 here is CASSQRGGDEQYF. CDR3 DNA sequence: TGCGCCAGCAGCCAACGAGGGGGGGACGAGCAGTACTTC.

This clone was found a few times. The chain links TRBV19 to TRBJ2-3, with D tentatively TRBD1 (6 bases). Germline-derived CDR1 and CDR2 are LNHDA and SQIVND (reference sequence). This CDR3 region has 14 residues. The V gene lost 3 bases and the J gene lost 4 bases, with 11 bases spanning the gap. In nucleotides, the CDR3 is TGTGCCAGTAGTATCACAGGGAACTCAGATACGCAGTATTTT. Translating gives CASSITGNSDTQYF.

J is TRBJ2-5 and V is TRBV19, with a tentative D call TRBD1 (6 bases). The germline gives CDR1 LNHDA, CDR2 SQIVND (reference sequence). This CDR3 has 11 residues. The germline V and J ends were trimmed by 11 bases and 2 bases, with 9 bases remaining between them. The CDR3 protein is CASGTQETQYF. The CDR3 DNA is TGTGCCTCAGGGACACAAGAGACCCAGTACTTC.

V gene TRBV5-4 combines with J gene TRBJ2-5; TRBD2 aligns across 12 bases. Germline CDR1 is SGHNT and CDR2 is YYREEE (reference sequence). V trimming: 3 bases; J trimming: 5 bases; junction bases outside the gene matches: 5. The CDR3 runs to 15 residues. DNA for the CDR3: TGTGCCAGCAGCTCGACTAGCGGGAGTCATGAGACCCAGTACTTC. Encoded protein: CASSSTSGSHETQYF.

The chain recombines TRBV2 with TRBJ1-2; D is possibly TRBD1 (5 bases). Germline CDR1 SNHLY, CDR2 FYNNEI. Deletions cut 7 bases from V and 7 bases from J, with 19 bases between. The CDR3 loop spans 14 amino acids. This chain's CDR3 is CASTSDGGVSGYTF. The CDR3 bases are TGTGCCAGCACCAGCGACGGGGGAGTAAGTGGCTACACCTTC.

The chain carries TRBV7-2 and TRBJ2-3; 9 bases match TRBD2. This CDR3 is built from 16 residues. The germline CDR1 and CDR2 sequences are SGHTA and FQGNSA. V lost 0 bases, J lost 4 bases, and 5 bases stayed unmatched. The CDR3 is CASSLAASGIPDTQYF. The CDR3 DNA reads TGTGCCAGCAGCTTAGCGGCTAGCGGGATACCAGATACGCAGTATTTT.

The chain joins TRBV18 to TRBJ1-4; tentatively, D is TRBD1 (6 bases). V gave up 4 bases and J gave up 8 bases, with 11 bases separating them. There are 13 residues in the CDR3. Germline-derived CDR1 and CDR2 are KGHSH and LQKENI. Written as DNA, the CDR3 is TGTGCCAGCTCACAGGACAGAGGAGAAAAACTGTTTTTT. Translated, it gives CASSQDRGEKLFF.

The chain employs TRBV24-1 and TRBJ1-2; 10 positions agree with TRBD1. Germline CDR1 KGHDR, CDR2 SFDVKD. V lost 3 bases to trimming and J lost 4 bases; unmatched junction nucleotides: 1. The CDR3 is 14 amino acids. The CDR3 nucleotides are TGTGCCACCAGTGATCGGGACAGGGGCTATGGCTACACCTTC. Protein: CATSDRDRGYGYTF.